This T cell receptor beta chain is from a study of T cell repertoires in cytomegalovirus infection. Study-level background: Both a matching HLA type and CMV infection were indicated by public TCR beta signatures. Study outcomes and limitations: Public TCR beta family frequency separated CMV-and-HLA carriers, including in an independent cohort. The ex vivo response showed dominance by HLA-C-restricted CMV-specific TCR beta clonotypes.

TCRdb processed the reads anew with MiXCR; each CDR3 protein has one entry. The sample shows about 740,000 distinct CDR3 sequences, 35% of them seen only once. This clonotype was found many times. Its antigen is still unknown. This TCR was recovered from a human donor in good health (CMV status not recorded). Some clones in this sample may be carry-over from other donors' samples. Sequenced input: PBMCs.

The CDR3 protein is CASSLDLAGGTNEQFF. CDR3 bases: TGTGCCAGCAGCTTAGACCTAGCGGGAGGGACCAATGAGCAGTTCTTC. This sequence joins TRBV7-2 and TRBJ2-1, with TRBD2 identical over 12 bases. The CDR3 is made up of 16 amino acids. J lost 6 bases, V lost 1 base, and 4 bases had no gene match. Germline V gives CDR1 SGHTA, CDR2 FQGNSA. The complete variable domain, with remaining parts taken from reference TRBV7-2 and TRBJ2-1, reads GAGVSQSPSNKVTEKGKDVELRCDPISGHTALYWYRQSLGQGLEFLIYFQGNSAPDKSGLPSDRFSAERTGGSVSTLTIQRTQQEDSAVYLCASSLDLAGGTNEQFFGPGTRLTVL.